These 18 T cell receptor beta chains share one sample of origin, sequenced in a study of blood T cell repertoires in COVID-19. The data were produced by immunoSEQ multiplex PCR, yet TCRdb's version contains in-frame clones alone and is incomplete. Here the sample spans around 60,000 clones, about 91% being singletons. The sequencing input was peripheral blood. The receptors stem from a man aged 55 to 70 with acute or convalescent COVID-19.

The V and J genes are TRBV4-3 and TRBJ2-2; 9 positions agree with TRBD2. This CDR3 is 16 amino acids long. Trimming took 4 bases from V and 1 from J; bases not matched to a gene: 4. Germline assignment: CDR1 LGHNA and CDR2 YSLEER. The CDR3 protein is CASSPSAGGNTGELFF. CDR3 DNA: TGCGCCAGCAGCCCCTCAGCGGGAGGGAACACCGGGGAGCTGTTTTTT.

The chain carries TRBV6-5 and TRBJ1-1, with TRBD1 matching 11 bases. The CDR3 length is 13 residues. Germline CDR1 reads MNHEY; CDR2 reads SVGAGI. V lost 10 bases, J lost 7 bases, and 8 bases stayed unmatched. The chain's CDR3 is CATRTGGRHEAFF. CDR3 bases: TGTGCCACCCGGACAGGGGGCCGTCATGAAGCTTTCTTT.

The J gene is TRBJ2-3, the V gene TRBV12-5; TRBD2 agrees at 9 bases. With V trimmed by 5 bases and J by 4 bases, 4 bases remained unmatched. The CDR3 is 14 amino acids. Germline V CDR1 and CDR2: LGHNT, FRNRAP. The CDR3: CASGRRTSADTQYF. Here the CDR3 DNA reads TGTGCTAGTGGTCGCCGGACTAGCGCAGATACGCAGTATTTT.

As concerns this clone: The junction shows a germline mismatch at one end, possibly a read error. The chain recombines TRBV6-5 with TRBJ2-2; possibly TRBD1 for D (5 bases). This CDR3 is 15 amino acids long. The germline V gene has CDR1 MNHEY and CDR2 SVGAGI. The CDR3 region is CASRYSGQNTGELFF. CDR3 nucleotides: TGTGCCAGCAGGTACTCCGGACAGAACACCGGGGAGCTGTTTTTT.

This clone occurred a few times. J is TRBJ1-2 and V is TRBV5-1; D is perhaps TRBD1 (5 bases). The V end was cut by 0 bases, the J end by 7 bases, with 13 bases between. The CDR3 loop spans 14 amino acids. Germline values: CDR1 SGHRS, CDR2 YFSETQ. The CDR3: CASSLDQGGGGYTF. The CDR3 DNA follows: TGCGCCAGCAGCTTGGATCAGGGAGGAGGTGGCTACACCTTC.

The chain is built from TRBV28 and TRBJ1-1; TRBD1 aligns across 9 bases. This CDR3 has 15 residues. V lost 6 bases, J lost 4 bases, and 9 bases stayed unmatched. The germline V gene encodes CDR1 MDHEN and CDR2 SYDVKM. In DNA, the CDR3 is TGTGCCAGCAGCCAAAACAGGGGGCGCGGCACTGAAGCTTTCTTT. This gives the protein CASSQNRGRGTEAFF.

V and J are TRBV11-3 and TRBJ2-3; D is possibly TRBD2 (6 bases). V was trimmed by 0 bases and J by 2 bases, leaving 9 bases between them. The germline gives CDR1 SGHNT, CDR2 YENEEA. The CDR3 sequence is 15 residues long. CDR3 bases: TGTGCCAGCAGCTTAGACGGGAGTGTCACAGATACGCAGTATTTT. Encoded protein: CASSLDGSVTDTQYF.

The V call is TRBV5-1, the J call TRBJ1-4; 10 nucleotides align to TRBD1. V dropped 4 bases and J dropped 0; count of bases not matched to a gene: 12. Germline values: CDR1 SGHRS, CDR2 YFSETQ. The CDR3 totals 19 residues. CDR3 sequence: CASSLNPGTGVATNEKLFF. The CDR3 region has the DNA TGCGCCAGCAGCCTAAATCCCGGGACAGGGGTTGCAACTAATGAAAAACTGTTTTTT.

About this clone: Distinct nucleotide sequences in the sample also encode this CDR3. The chain couples TRBV28 to TRBJ1-5; D uncertain. V was shortened by 2 bases and J by 7 bases, with 6 bases between the two germline ends. The CDR3 covers 12 residues. From germline, CDR1 is MDHEN and CDR2 SYDVKM. The CDR3 loop is CASSLNSQPQHF. As DNA, the CDR3 is TGTGCCAGCAGTTTAAATAGCCAGCCCCAGCATTTT.

The V and J genes are TRBV12-3 or TRBV12-4 and TRBJ2-7, with D perhaps TRBD1 (6 bases). Trimming stripped 3 bases from V and 2 bases from J, with 8 bases between. This CDR3 region has 13 residues. CDR3 residues: CASSFTGPYEQYF. CDR3 bases: TGTGCCAGCAGTTTCACAGGGCCCTACGAGCAGTACTTC.

The chain couples TRBV3-1 (or the pseudogene TRBV3-2) to TRBJ1-5; D is uncertain. The CDR3 contains 13 residues. From germline, CDR1 is LGHDT and CDR2 YNNKEL (reference sequence). The V end was cut by 4 bases, the J end by 9 bases, with 13 bases between. In DNA form, the CDR3 reads TGTGCCAGCAGCCGAGGGAACGGGAGGCCCCAGCATTTT. Translation: CASSRGNGRPQHF.

The rearrangement joins TRBV28 to TRBJ2-1; perhaps TRBD2 as D (6 bases). The V end lost 4 bases, the J end lost 7 bases, and 23 bases lay between the germline ends. There are 17 residues in the CDR3. Germline V CDR1 and CDR2: MDHEN, SYDVKM. CDR3 amino acids: CASSSIRGSLAGNEQFF. CDR3 coding DNA: TGTGCCAGCAGTTCCATCCGGGGCAGCCTCGCGGGGAATGAGCAGTTCTTC.

The rearrangement links TRBV11-3 to TRBJ1-1; the D is unclear. The CDR3 is 14 residues long. Germline CDR1 is SGHNT and CDR2 is YENEEA. Trimming took 5 bases from V and 4 from J, leaving 14 bases between them. CDR3 protein: CASSPAVVATEAFF. As DNA, the CDR3 is TGTGCCAGCAGCCCAGCGGTAGTGGCCACTGAAGCTTTCTTT. Full variable domain (rest looked up from reference TRBV11-3 and TRBJ1-1): EAGVVQSPRYKIIEKKQPVAFWCNPISGHNTLYWYLQNLGQGPELLIRYENEEAVDDSQLPKDRFSAERLKGVDSTLKIQPAELGDSAVYLCASSPAVVATEAFFGQGTRLTVV.

V usage is TRBV9 and J usage is TRBJ1-3; 10 bases map to TRBD1. The CDR3 consists of 17 residues. Germline assignment: CDR1 SGDLS and CDR2 YYNGEE. The V and J ends lost 2 bases and 4 bases, in that order; junction bases with no gene match: 9. The CDR3 DNA reads TGTGCCAGCAGCGTTGACCCGACAGGGGGCATCGGAAACACCATATATTTT. Amino acid sequence: CASSVDPTGGIGNTIYF.

In this sample, this clone is medium-sized. V usage is TRBV28 and J usage is TRBJ1-1; 7 nucleotides align to TRBD1. The CDR3 spans 12 residues. CDR1 MDHEN and CDR2 SYDVKM come from the germline V gene. Trimming took 2 bases from V and 10 from J; bases not matched to a gene: 4. CDR3 region: CASSLQTGRAFF. The CDR3 DNA reads as TGTGCCAGCAGTTTACAGACAGGGCGAGCTTTCTTT.

This chain connects TRBV6-5 to TRBJ1-5; D may be TRBD1 (5 bases). This CDR3 region has 15 residues. V gave up 7 bases and J gave up 1 base, with 14 bases separating them. Looked up from germline, CDR1 is MNHEY and CDR2 is SVGAGI. In DNA, the CDR3 is TGTGCCAGCACCCTTTGGGGGGGGAGCAATCAGCCCCAGCATTTT. Translated, it gives CASTLWGGSNQPQHF.

The rearrangement uses TRBV11-3 and TRBJ1-1; 10 bases align to TRBD1. This CDR3 spans 15 amino acids. Per germline, CDR1 SGHNT and CDR2 YENEEA. The V gene end was trimmed by 4 bases and the J gene end by 5 bases; junction bases not matched to a gene: 7. CDR3 sequence: CASSSRTGGMTEAFF. The CDR3 DNA reads as TGTGCCAGCAGCTCTAGGACAGGGGGTATGACTGAAGCTTTCTTT.

V gene TRBV5-1 combines with J gene TRBJ1-3; D is perhaps TRBD1 (5 bases). The V end lost 6 bases, the J end lost 0 bases, and 7 bases lay between the germline ends. Germline values: CDR1 SGHRS, CDR2 YFSETQ. This CDR3 is 13 amino acids long. CDR3 region: CASTQGSGNTIYF. The CDR3 nucleotides are TGCGCCAGCACCCAGGGCTCTGGAAACACCATATATTTT.